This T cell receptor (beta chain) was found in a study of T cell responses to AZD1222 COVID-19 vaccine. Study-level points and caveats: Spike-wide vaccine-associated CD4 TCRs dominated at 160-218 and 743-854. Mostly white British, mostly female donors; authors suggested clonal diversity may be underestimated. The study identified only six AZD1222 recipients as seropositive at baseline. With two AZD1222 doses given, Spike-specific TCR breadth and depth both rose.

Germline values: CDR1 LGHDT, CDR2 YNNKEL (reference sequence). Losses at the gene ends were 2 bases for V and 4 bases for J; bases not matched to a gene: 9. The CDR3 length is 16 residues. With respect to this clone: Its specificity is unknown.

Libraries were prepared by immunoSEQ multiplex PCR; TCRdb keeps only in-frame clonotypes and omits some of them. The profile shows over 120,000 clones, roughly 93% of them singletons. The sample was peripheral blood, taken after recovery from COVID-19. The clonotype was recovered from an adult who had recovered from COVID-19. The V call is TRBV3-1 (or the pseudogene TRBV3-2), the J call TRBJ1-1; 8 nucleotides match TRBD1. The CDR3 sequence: CASSQSGQGAFTEAFF. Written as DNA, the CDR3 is TGTGCCAGCAGCCAAAGCGGGCAGGGGGCGTTCACTGAAGCTTTCTTT.